This is a list of T cell receptor beta chains from one sample in a study of blood T cell repertoires in COVID-19. Here immunoSEQ multiplex PCR was the method, and the copy in TCRdb shows in-frame clones only, minus some. Of around 250,000 clones in the sample, roughly 90% are singletons; the top ten hold around 3%. The material sequenced was peripheral blood. The origin of the receptors is a woman between 25 and 40 years old with active or convalescent COVID-19. Each CDR3 is given with its conserved first and last residue. A D gene is named only where the DNA matches it firmly. Not every row has a clone size; where given, it reads once, few, many or a size class.

cdr3_aa,cdr3_nt,v_call,j_call,d_call,clone_size,cdr3_length
CAWSVAVAANEKLFF,TGTGCCTGGAGTGTAGCAGTCGCGGCCAATGAAAAACTGTTTTTT,TRBV30,TRBJ1-4,.,once,15
CASSVGQNYGYTF,TGTGCCAGCAGCGTAGGACAGAACTATGGCTACACCTTC,TRBV9,TRBJ1-2,.,.,13
CASSMSDKNYGYTF,TGTGCCAGTAGTATGTCTGACAAAAACTATGGCTACACCTTC,TRBV19,TRBJ1-2,.,.,14
CASSVSGEVSTDTQYF,TGCGCCAGCAGCGTTAGCGGTGAGGTCAGCACAGATACGCAGTATTTT,TRBV5-1,TRBJ2-3,.,.,16
CASSLAGTYNEQFF,TGTGCCAGCAGTCTAGCGGGGACTTACAATGAGCAGTTCTTC,TRBV6-2/TRBV6-3,TRBJ2-1,TRBD2,.,14
CASTTGRGGSGANVLTF,TGTGCCAGCACCACGGGCAGGGGCGGCTCTGGGGCCAACGTCCTGACTTTC,TRBV7-8,TRBJ2-6,.,.,17
CASSQDRGLQETQYF,TGCGCCAGCAGCCAAGATCGTGGACTCCAAGAGACCCAGTACTTC,TRBV4-3,TRBJ2-5,.,.,15
CASNPTVASSGNTIYF,TGTGCCAGCAATCCAACGGTGGCTAGCTCTGGAAACACCATATATTTT,TRBV2,TRBJ1-3,.,.,16
CASSQDWGQGEKFGGYTF,TGTGCCAGCAGCCAAGATTGGGGACAGGGGGAGAAGTTTGGTGGCTACACCTTC,TRBV3-1/TRBV3-2,TRBJ1-2,TRBD1,few,18
CASKKSGWDGYTF,TGTGCCAGCAAAAAGTCGGGTTGGGATGGCTACACCTTC,TRBV6-6,TRBJ1-2,.,.,13
CASSEATGGYEQYF,TGTGCCAGCAGTGAGGCGACAGGGGGCTACGAGCAGTACTTC,TRBV6-1,TRBJ2-7,TRBD1,.,14
CATGTASTDTQYF,TGTGCCACCGGGACAGCGAGCACAGATACGCAGTATTTT,TRBV7-9,TRBJ2-3,TRBD1,.,13
CASSSRQETQYF,TGTGCCAGTAGTTCCAGGCAAGAGACCCAGTACTTC,TRBV19,TRBJ2-5,.,.,12
CASSLSSVEAFF,TGTGCCAGCAGTTTATCGAGCGTTGAAGCTTTCTTT,TRBV28,TRBJ1-1,.,.,12
CASSIRETQYF,TGTGCCAGTAGTATACGGGAGACCCAGTACTTC,TRBV19,TRBJ2-5,.,.,11
CASSRRQGTGTETQYF,TGTGCCAGCAGCAGACGTCAGGGGACAGGGACGGAGACCCAGTACTTC,TRBV3-1/TRBV3-2,TRBJ2-5,TRBD1,.,16
CASSGGPGTGAADTQYF,TGTGCCAGCAGCGGAGGTCCCGGGACAGGGGCCGCAGATACGCAGTATTTT,TRBV7-9,TRBJ2-3,TRBD1,.,17
CASSQGPPRGNTEAFF,TGCGCCAGCAGCCAAGGTCCCCCCAGGGGGAACACTGAAGCTTTCTTT,TRBV4-3,TRBJ1-1,.,.,16
CASSRGRLETQYF,TGTGCCAGTAGCAGGGGGCGATTGGAGACCCAGTACTTC,TRBV19,TRBJ2-5,TRBD1,.,13
CASSIEPTAGVGYTF,TGTGCCAGTAGTATAGAACCCACGGCGGGGGTTGGCTACACCTTC,TRBV19,TRBJ1-2,.,.,15
CASSTGTQSSYNEQFF,TGTGCCAGCAGCACTGGGACTCAGAGCTCCTACAATGAGCAGTTCTTC,TRBV11-2,TRBJ2-1,.,.,16
CASSFLLGTAQETQYF,TGTGCCAGCAGTTTCCTCCTCGGGACAGCTCAAGAGACCCAGTACTTC,TRBV6-2/TRBV6-3,TRBJ2-5,TRBD1,once,16
CASTVNRGNAEAFF,TGCGCCAGCACCGTCAACAGGGGAAACGCTGAAGCTTTCTTT,TRBV5-1,TRBJ1-1,TRBD1,.,14
CASSQVVGQGTNQPQHF,TGTGCCAGCAGCCAAGTTGTGGGACAGGGAACCAATCAGCCCCAGCATTTT,TRBV3-1/TRBV3-2,TRBJ1-5,TRBD1,.,17
CASSEQGEQFF,TGTGCCAGCAGCGAACAGGGTGAGCAGTTCTTC,TRBV5-5,TRBJ2-1,.,.,11
CASSVGGTSGGRDEQFF,TGTGCCAGCAGCGTAGGTGGGACTAGCGGGGGGCGCGATGAGCAGTTCTTC,TRBV9,TRBJ2-1,TRBD2,.,17
CASSMDSTVDYGYTF,TGTGCCAGTAGTATGGACAGCACAGTGGACTATGGCTACACCTTC,TRBV19,TRBJ1-2,.,.,15
CASSYSIRIAGGAEQYF,TGTGCCAGCAGTTACTCGATCCGAATAGCGGGGGGCGCGGAGCAGTACTTC,TRBV6-2/TRBV6-3,TRBJ2-7,TRBD2,few,17
CASSLGTSGGSYEQYF,TGTGCCAGCAGCTTAGGGACTAGCGGGGGGTCCTACGAGCAGTACTTC,TRBV5-6,TRBJ2-7,TRBD2,.,16
CASSLGGTSGAYGLDF,TGTGCCAGCAGCTTAGGGGGGACTAGCGGCGCCTATGGCCTGGACTTC,TRBV7-2,TRBJ2-7,TRBD2,.,16
CASSQDENYSYEQYF,TGCGCCAGCAGCCAAGACGAGAACTATTCCTACGAGCAGTACTTC,TRBV4-3,TRBJ2-7,.,.,15
CASSPLRGTEAFF,TGCGCCAGCAGCCCCTTAAGGGGCACTGAAGCTTTCTTT,TRBV4-1,TRBJ1-1,.,.,13
CASSTSRPRDSQNLGWGQFF,TGTGCCAGCAGCACCTCGAGGCCCCGGGACTCCCAAAACCTAGGGTGGGGGCAGTTCTTC,TRBV7-9,TRBJ2-1,.,once,20
CASSHSYNQPQHF,TGTGCCAGCAGCCACAGCTACAATCAGCCCCAGCATTTT,TRBV6-5,TRBJ1-5,.,.,13
CASSRWTGPTGELFF,TGCGCCAGCAGCCGATGGACAGGGCCCACCGGGGAGCTGTTTTTT,TRBV5-1,TRBJ2-2,TRBD1,.,15
CAPRLSSYEQYF,TGTGCCCCAAGACTGAGCTCCTACGAGCAGTACTTC,TRBV21-1,TRBJ2-7,.,.,12
CASSADRSADTQYF,TGTGCCAGCAGTGCGGACAGATCCGCAGATACGCAGTATTTT,TRBV6-6,TRBJ2-3,.,.,14
CASSPMEDGYTF,TGTGCCAGCTCACCGATGGAGGATGGCTACACCTTC,TRBV18,TRBJ1-2,.,.,12
CSVEARDTQYF,TGCAGCGTTGAAGCGAGAGATACGCAGTATTTT,TRBV29-1,TRBJ2-3,.,once,11
CASSSRDLTSSYNSPLHF,TGTGCCAGCAGCTCCCGGGACTTAACGAGCTCCTATAATTCACCCCTCCACTTT,TRBV28,TRBJ1-6,.,once,18
CASSQEIPYGIHNSPLHF,TGTGCCAGCAGCCAAGAAATCCCGTACGGGATCCATAATTCACCCCTCCACTTT,TRBV14,TRBJ1-6,.,.,18